Listed below are T cell receptor beta chains from one sample, sequenced in a study of shared clonotypes between healthy human individuals. Repertoires were generated with immunoSEQ multiplex PCR, while TCRdb's copy carries only in-frame clones and drops some. This sample has about 600,000 clones, with approximately 97% found just once. The sample was naive CD4+ T cells sorted from blood. These receptors were taken from a woman in her 30s in good health. Each CDR3 is given with its conserved first and last residue. D genes are given only for firm matches. The size field is filled for only some rows; it gives once, few, many or a size class.

TRBJ2-7	TRBD1	TRBV7-9	NA	TGTGCCAGCAGCCACAGCACCGACAGGGGCTACGAGCAGTACTTC	CASSHSTDRGYEQYF
TRBJ1-1	TRBD1	TRBV18	NA	TGTGCCAGCTCACGACAGGGGGACACTGAAGCTTTCTTT	CASSRQGDTEAFF
TRBJ1-4	NA	TRBV28	NA	TGTGCCAGCAGTCAGGACATTAATGAAAAACTGTTTTTT	CASSQDINEKLFF
TRBJ1-1	NA	TRBV7-9	NA	TGTGCCAGCAGCTTAGTCGGCATCGCTGAAGCTTTCTTT	CASSLVGIAEAFF
TRBJ1-1	NA	TRBV27	NA	TGTGCCAGCAGTTATAAGGTCGGGCCCGGGGGCACTGAAGCTTTCTTT	CASSYKVGPGGTEAFF
TRBJ2-4	TRBD1	TRBV7-9	NA	TGTGCCAGCAGCTTAGCGTTAGGGGACAGGGATCACATTCAGTACTTC	CASSLALGDRDHIQYF
TRBJ1-4	NA	TRBV28	NA	TGTGCCAGCAGCCAAACAGGGAAGGCTAATGAAAAACTGTTTTTT	CASSQTGKANEKLFF
TRBJ2-3	NA	TRBV28	NA	TGTGCCAGCAGTCTTGCGGCCGGGACAGATACGCAGTATTTT	CASSLAAGTDTQYF
TRBJ2-3	TRBD2	TRBV5-4	NA	TGTGCCAGCAGCCCCGCGGGGGGTACGCAGTATTTT	CASSPAGGTQYF
TRBJ2-7	TRBD2	TRBV28	NA	TGTGCCAGCAGTTTAGCTGGGGCGGGAGGAACGGGCGAGCAGTACTTC	CASSLAGAGGTGEQYF
TRBJ1-2	NA	TRBV18	NA	TGTGCCAGCTCACCAGGGGCAGACTATGGCTACACCTTC	CASSPGADYGYTF
TRBJ2-2	NA	TRBV5-4	NA	TGTGCCAGCAGCCCCATCGGGGGTGGCACCGGGGAGCTGTTTTTT	CASSPIGGGTGELFF
TRBJ2-2	NA	TRBV28	NA	TGTGCCAGCAGTATATGGGGGACGGGTAACACCGGGGAGCTGTTTTTT	CASSIWGTGNTGELFF
TRBJ2-3	NA	TRBV28	once	TGTGCCAGCAGTTTGGCTAGACTTCTGGCTTATACGCAGTATTTT	CASSLARLLAYTQYF
TRBJ1-1	TRBD1	TRBV5-8	once	TGTGCCAGCAGCTTGGACAGGGGGTACACTGAAGCTTTCTTT	CASSLDRGYTEAFF
TRBJ2-3	NA	TRBV2	NA	TGTGCCAGCAGGGAGCGGGTGAGGTCGGCAGATACGCAGTATTTT	CASRERVRSADTQYF
TRBJ2-7	TRBD1	TRBV11-2	NA	TGTGCCAGCAGCGCCCGGGACAGGGTGTTCGAGCAGTACTTC	CASSARDRVFEQYF
TRBJ2-5	TRBD1	TRBV5-6	once	TGTGCCAGCAGCTTTTTCCCAGGGGGCGGTGAGACCCAGTACTTC	CASSFFPGGGETQYF
TRBJ2-7	NA	TRBV5-1	NA	TGCGCCAGCAGAACGGGGAACTACGAGCAGTACTTC	CASRTGNYEQYF
TRBJ1-1	NA	TRBV5-4	NA	TGTGCCAGCAGCTTGGCTCCAGGCAACAATTTGAACACTGAAGCTTTCTTT	CASSLAPGNNLNTEAFF
TRBJ2-1	TRBD1	TRBV4-1	NA	TGCGCCAGCCGACGGGTGGGGCAGGGGGCTCAGAATGAGCAGTTCTTC	CASRRVGQGAQNEQFF
TRBJ2-1	NA	TRBV19	NA	TGTGCCAGCAACCAGGCTTGGGGTGATAATGAGCAGTTCTTC	CASNQAWGDNEQFF